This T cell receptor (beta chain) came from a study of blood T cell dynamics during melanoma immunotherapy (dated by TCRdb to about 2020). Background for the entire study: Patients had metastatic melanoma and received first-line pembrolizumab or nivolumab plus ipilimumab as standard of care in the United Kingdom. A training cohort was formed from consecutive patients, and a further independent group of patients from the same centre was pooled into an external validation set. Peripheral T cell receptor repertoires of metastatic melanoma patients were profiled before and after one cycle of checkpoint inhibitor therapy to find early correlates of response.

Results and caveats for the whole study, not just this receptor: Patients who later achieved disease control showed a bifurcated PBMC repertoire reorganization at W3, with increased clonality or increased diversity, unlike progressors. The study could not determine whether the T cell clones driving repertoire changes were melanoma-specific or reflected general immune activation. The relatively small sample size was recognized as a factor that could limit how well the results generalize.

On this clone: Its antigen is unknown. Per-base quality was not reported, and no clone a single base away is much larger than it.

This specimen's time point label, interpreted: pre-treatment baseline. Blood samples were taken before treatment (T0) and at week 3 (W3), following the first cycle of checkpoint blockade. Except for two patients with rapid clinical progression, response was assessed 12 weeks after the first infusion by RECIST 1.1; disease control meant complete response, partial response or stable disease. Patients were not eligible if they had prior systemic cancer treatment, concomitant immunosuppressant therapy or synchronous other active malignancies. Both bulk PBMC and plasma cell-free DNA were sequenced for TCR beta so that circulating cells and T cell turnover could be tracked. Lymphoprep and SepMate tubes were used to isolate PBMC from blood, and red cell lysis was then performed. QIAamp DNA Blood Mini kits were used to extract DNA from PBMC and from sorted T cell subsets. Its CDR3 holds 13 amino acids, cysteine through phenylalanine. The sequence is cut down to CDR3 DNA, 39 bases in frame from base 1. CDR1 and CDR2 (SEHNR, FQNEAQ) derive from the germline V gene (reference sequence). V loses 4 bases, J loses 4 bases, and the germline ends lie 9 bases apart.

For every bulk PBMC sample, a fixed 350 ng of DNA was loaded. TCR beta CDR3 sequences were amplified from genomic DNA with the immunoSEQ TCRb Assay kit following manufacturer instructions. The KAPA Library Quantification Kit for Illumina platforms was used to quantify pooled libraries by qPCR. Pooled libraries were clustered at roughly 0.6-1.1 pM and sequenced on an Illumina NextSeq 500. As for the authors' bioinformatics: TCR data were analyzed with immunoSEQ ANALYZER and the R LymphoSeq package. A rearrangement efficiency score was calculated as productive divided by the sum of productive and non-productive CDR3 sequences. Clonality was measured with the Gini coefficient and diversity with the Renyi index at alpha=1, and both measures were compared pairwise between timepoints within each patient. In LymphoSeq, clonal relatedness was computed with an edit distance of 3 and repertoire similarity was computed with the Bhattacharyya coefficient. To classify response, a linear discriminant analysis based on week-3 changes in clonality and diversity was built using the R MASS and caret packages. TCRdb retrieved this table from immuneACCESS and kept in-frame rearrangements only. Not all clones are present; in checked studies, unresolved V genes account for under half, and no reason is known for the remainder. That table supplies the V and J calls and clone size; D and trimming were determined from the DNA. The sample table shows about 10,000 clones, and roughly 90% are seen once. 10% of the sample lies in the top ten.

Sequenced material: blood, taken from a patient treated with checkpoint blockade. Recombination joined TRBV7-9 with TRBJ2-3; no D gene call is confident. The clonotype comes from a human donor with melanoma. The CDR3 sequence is CASSSQIADTQYF. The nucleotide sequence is TGTGCCAGCAGCTCCCAAATCGCAGATACGCAGTATTTT.